This T cell receptor beta chain was recorded in a study of blood T cell repertoires in COVID-19. The CDR3 is 16 residues long. The V gene's germline CDR1 is SGHNT and CDR2 YYREEE (reference sequence). The V end was cut by 4 bases, the J end by 1 base, with 14 bases between. Enrolment of Seattle patients took place during active infection, and they were followed longitudinally. Methods used by the authors: Estimation of nucleated cell counts relied on the amplification of reference gene primers. Profiling relied on immunoSEQ multiplex PCR, and the TCRdb table lists in-frame clones only, not all of them. The D gene and trimming were derived from the DNA, and the V and J assignments and clone size from that table. Here the sample spans a few hundred thousand clones, approximately 85% being singletons.

Sequencing input: peripheral blood. The rearrangement uses TRBV5-4 and TRBJ2-2, with D tentatively TRBD1 (5 bases). The origin of this receptor is a human donor with COVID-19, enrolled during active disease. The donor label of this sample is uncertain. CDR3 region: CASSRMGLENTGELFF. CDR3 sequence (DNA): TGTGCCAGCAGCCGCATGGGGCTAGAGAACACCGGGGAGCTGTTTTTT.